Presented here are 5 T cell receptor beta chains from one specimen sequenced in a study of glioma-infiltrating T cells after dendritic cell vaccination (dated by TCRdb to 2015 to 2016). Library method: the immunoSEQ multiplex PCR assay. Not all clones reach the TCRdb copy of this immuneACCESS table, which keeps in-frame sequences only. Checked studies attribute under half of the gap to unresolved V genes and leave the rest unexplained. The sample contains about 99,000 clones, roughly four fifths of them found a single time. Approximately 12% of the sample is taken by the ten largest. Sequenced material: blood, taken before dendritic cell vaccination. All receptors come from a human donor with glioblastoma.

In this sample, this clone turned up many times. V is TRBV10-3 and J is TRBJ1-6, with a weak D call TRBD1 (6 bases). The CDR3 totals 15 residues. Looked up from germline, CDR1 is ENHRY and CDR2 is SYGVKD. Trimming removed 0 bases at V and 10 bases at J, with 13 bases between. As DNA, the CDR3 is TGTGCCATCAGTGAGTCGGGCAGGGGTTTGTCACCCCTCCACTTT. It encodes CAISESGRGLSPLHF.

This chain uses TRBV27 with TRBJ2-2; D not resolved. Germline values: CDR1 MNHEY, CDR2 SMNVEV (reference sequence). Trimming removed 0 bases at V and 0 bases at J, with 8 bases between. The CDR3 sequence is 16 residues long. CDR3 loop: CASSLSDLSNTGELFF. The CDR3 region has the DNA TGTGCCAGCAGTTTATCTGACTTGTCGAACACCGGGGAGCTGTTTTTT.

The rearrangement joins TRBV30 to TRBJ1-6; TRBD1 aligns across 7 bases. Germline trimming cut 0 bases from V and 10 bases from J; bases unmatched to any gene: 9. Germline V lookup: CDR1 GTSNPN, CDR2 SVGIG (reference sequence). The CDR3 covers 15 residues. The CDR3 DNA is TGTGCCTGGAGTGTACGTGACAGGGTCTGGTCACCCCTCCACTTT. This gives the protein CAWSVRDRVWSPLHF.

This CDR3 is CASSRYGLAGERTDTQYF. The CDR3 DNA reads TGTGCCAGCTCACGATACGGACTAGCGGGGGAACGGACAGATACGCAGTATTTT. The chain joins TRBV18 to TRBJ2-3; 13 nucleotides agree with TRBD2. Germline V gene data show CDR1 as KGHSH and CDR2 as LQKENI. Trimming cost V 4 bases and J 3 bases; bases outside gene matches: 10. The CDR3 runs to 18 residues. Full variable domain (remainder filled in from reference TRBV18 and TRBJ2-3): NAGVMQNPRHLVRRRGQEARLRCSPMKGHSHVYWYRQLPEEGLKFMVYLQKENIIDESGMPKERFSAEFPKEGPSILRIQQVVRGDSAAYFCASSRYGLAGERTDTQYFGPGTRLTVL.

The rearrangement joins TRBV5-1 to TRBJ2-3; a possible D gene is TRBD1 (6 bases). The germline V gene has CDR1 SGHRS and CDR2 YFSETQ. V was cut by 4 bases and J by 5 bases, with 14 bases left in between. This CDR3 spans 14 amino acids. CDR3 in DNA: TGCGCCAGCAGCCCAACGACAGGTATAGATACGCAGTATTTT. Translating gives CASSPTTGIDTQYF.